This T cell receptor beta chain was sequenced in a study of shared clonotypes between healthy human individuals. Assay used: immunoSEQ multiplex PCR; TCRdb lists only in-frame clones, some missing. The sample consists of about 2 million clones, roughly 95% of them appearing once. Trimming took off 2 bases at V and 4 bases at J, with 24 bases between the two ends. CDR1 is SGHRS, CDR2 YFSETQ, per germline. The CDR3 is 18 residues long. Cells designated naive CD8 were CD45RO-negative and were positively selected for CCR7, with terminally differentiated effector memory CD45RA+ cells excluded. The source of this sequence is a young man in good health. Sequencing input: naive CD8+ T cells sorted from blood. This chain connects TRBV5-1 to TRBJ2-5; possibly TRBD1 for D (6 bases). The CDR3 region has the DNA TGCGCCAGCAGCTTTACGGACAGAGAAAGCAGGTTGGTAGAGACCCAGTACTTC. Translation gives CASSFTDRESRLVETQYF.